One sample yielded the 27 T cell receptor beta chains listed below, sequenced in a study of blood T cell repertoires in COVID-19. Only in-frame clones appear in the TCRdb table, and some are missing; sequencing was by immunoSEQ multiplex PCR. The sample has around 230,000 clones, over 70% seen once. Source material: peripheral blood. The receptor set was obtained from a woman of 80 years or more with acute or convalescent COVID-19.

The rearrangement links TRBV6-5 to TRBJ2-5; D might be TRBD1 (6 bases). Germline CDR1 MNHEY, CDR2 SVGAGI. This CDR3 is 13 amino acids long. V lost 6 bases to trimming and J lost 5 bases, with 13 bases between them. The CDR3 DNA reads as TGTGCCAGCAGGGCAGGGGCGGCGGAGACCCAGTACTTC. This translates into CASRAGAAETQYF.

The CDR3 DNA is TGTGCCAGCAGTGAATTCGGGCTAGCGGGGGGGAAGGAGACCCAGTACTTC. Residues: CASSEFGLAGGKETQYF. The chain recombines TRBV2 with TRBJ2-5; 12 bases align to TRBD2. Germline assignment: CDR1 SNHLY and CDR2 FYNNEI. The ends lost 2 bases at V and 5 bases at J; junction bases unmatched: 9. The CDR3 runs 17 residues.

The chain links TRBV19 to TRBJ1-4, with TRBD1 matching 10 bases. V trimming: 8 bases; J trimming: 8 bases; junction bases outside the gene matches: 5. CDR1 and CDR2 from the germline V gene are LNHDA and SQIVND (reference sequence). The CDR3 runs 13 residues. The CDR3 DNA follows: TGTGCCAGTGGGACAGGGGTCCAAGAAAAACTGTTTTTT. Translating it yields CASGTGVQEKLFF.

This chain connects TRBV19 to TRBJ1-1; D is undetermined. The CDR3 totals 12 residues. V lost 2 bases and J lost 9, with 10 bases in between. CDR1 LNHDA and CDR2 SQIVND come from the germline V gene (reference sequence). The CDR3 DNA sequence: TGTGCCAGTAGTATAAATGGAGAAAAAGCTTTCTTT. As protein: CASSINGEKAFF.

The chain carries TRBV18 and TRBJ2-5; 11 nucleotides agree with TRBD2. The V and J ends lost 4 bases and 5 bases, in that order; junction bases with no gene match: 12. Germline V lookup: CDR1 KGHSH, CDR2 LQKENI. This CDR3 region has 17 residues. CDR3: CASSLNRLAGMWETQYF. The CDR3 DNA is TGTGCCAGCTCACTCAACAGACTAGCGGGGATGTGGGAGACCCAGTACTTC.

Of note for this clone: The junction differs from germline at one of its ends, possibly a read error. J is TRBJ2-1 and V is TRBV2; D possibly corresponds to TRBD2 (5 bases). Per germline, CDR1 SNHLY and CDR2 FYNNEI. This CDR3 comprises 11 residues. The CDR3 reads CASSAGTSRLF. The CDR3 DNA reads TGTGCCAGCAGCGCCGGCACTAGTCGACTCTTC.

This clone was found a few times. The J gene is TRBJ1-2, the V gene TRBV19; a weak D match, TRBD1 (5 bases). The CDR3 covers 14 residues. Germline CDR1 LNHDA, CDR2 SQIVND (reference sequence). V was clipped by 7 bases and J by 4 bases, with 16 bases between them. CDR3 sequence: CASNEQRGSYGYTF. As DNA, the CDR3 is TGTGCCAGTAACGAACAGCGGGGCAGCTATGGCTACACCTTC.

This chain links TRBV23-1 with TRBJ1-3; TRBD1 matches at 9 bases. TRBV23-1 is identified as an open reading frame with a role that is uncertain. The CDR3 has 18 amino acids. V gave up 2 bases and J gave up 4 bases; unmatched junction bases: 12. The DNA of the CDR3 is TGCGCCAGCAGTCAACCTCCGTACAGGGGGCAGGCCGGAAACACCATATATTTT. This translates into CASSQPPYRGQAGNTIYF.

The genes are TRBV5-8 and TRBJ2-3, with 9 bases aligning to TRBD1. This CDR3 spans 14 amino acids. J was trimmed by 4 bases and V by 4 bases; bases with no gene match: 4. From germline, CDR1 is SGHTS and CDR2 YDEGEE. CDR3 nucleotide sequence: TGTGCCAGCAGCATGGGACAGGGCGCAGATACGCAGTATTTT. Translated: CASSMGQGADTQYF. The full variable domain, completed using reference TRBV5-8 and TRBJ2-3, is EAGVTQSPTHLIKTRGQQATLRCSPISGHTSVYWYQQALGLGLQFLLWYDEGEERNRGNFPPRFSGRQFPNYSSELNVNALELEDSALYLCASSMGQGADTQYFGPGTRLTVL.

This chain links TRBV4-2 with TRBJ2-7; D not resolved. Trimming left V 0 bases short and J 0 bases short, with 18 bases between. Per the germline V gene, CDR1 is LGHNA and CDR2 is YNFKEQ. The CDR3 totals 18 residues. This chain's CDR3 is CASSQDGFSQRPSYEQYF. CDR3 nucleotide sequence: TGTGCCAGCAGCCAAGATGGATTCTCGCAGCGTCCCTCCTACGAGCAGTACTTC.

V and J are TRBV3-1 (or the pseudogene TRBV3-2) and TRBJ2-7; weak D call: TRBD2 (5 bases). V lost 6 bases to trimming and J lost 3 bases, with 18 bases between them. There are 15 residues in the CDR3. Germline V gives CDR1 LGHDT, CDR2 YNNKEL (reference sequence). This CDR3 is CASSPRERANYEQYF. The CDR3 DNA reads TGTGCCAGCAGTCCCAGAGAGAGGGCCAACTACGAGCAGTACTTC.

This clone has only one observation. The J gene is TRBJ2-1, the V gene TRBV7-9; D is unclear. V lost 4 bases to trimming and J lost 10 bases, with 8 bases between them. Germline V gene data show CDR1 as SEHNR and CDR2 as FQNEAQ (reference sequence). The CDR3 spans 11 residues. CDR3 region: CASSSHQEQFF. The CDR3 DNA is TGTGCCAGCAGCTCACACCAAGAGCAGTTCTTC.

This clone has just a few counts. This chain connects TRBV29-1 to TRBJ2-3; the D gene is possibly TRBD1 (6 bases). There are 15 residues in the CDR3. Germline V lookup: CDR1 SQVTM, CDR2 ANQGSEA. With 3 bases removed from V and 4 bases from J, the gap between germline ends came to 17 bases. This chain's CDR3 is CSVEAPWGQSDTQYF. The CDR3, as DNA: TGCAGCGTTGAGGCCCCCTGGGGGCAGTCAGATACGCAGTATTTT.

This chain's CDR3 is CASSQDPTGPREDTQYF. The CDR3 DNA reads as TGTGCCAGCAGCCAAGACCCAACGGGCCCTCGGGAAGATACGCAGTATTTT. The chain links TRBV4-2 to TRBJ2-3; possibly TRBD2 for D (5 bases). The V gene's germline CDR1 is LGHNA and CDR2 YNFKEQ. Deletions cut 0 bases from V and 5 bases from J, with 18 bases between. The CDR3 totals 17 residues.

This chain uses TRBV6-4 with TRBJ2-7, with D perhaps TRBD2 (7 bases). This CDR3 has 14 amino acids. V lost 6 bases and J 7 bases, leaving 19 bases between the germline ends. Germline V gives CDR1 MRHNA, CDR2 SNTAGT. CDR3 amino acids: CASSVEFGGREQYF. DNA of the CDR3: TGTGCCAGCAGCGTAGAGTTCGGGGGGCGGGAGCAGTACTTC.

In DNA form, the CDR3 reads TGTGCCAGCAGCCAAATAGAAGGGACAGGGCAACTGTTTTTT. Protein product: CASSQIEGTGQLFF. J is TRBJ1-4 and V is TRBV7-9; 9 bases agree with TRBD1. This CDR3 contains 14 residues. Trimming cost V 5 bases and J 12 bases; bases outside gene matches: 10. CDR1 is SEHNR and CDR2 is FQNEAQ in the germline V gene (reference sequence).

The rearrangement joins TRBV27 to TRBJ2-5; 8 nucleotides align to TRBD1. This CDR3 comprises 13 residues. With V trimmed by 6 bases and J by 4 bases, 4 bases remained unmatched. Germline V gives CDR1 MNHEY, CDR2 SMNVEV (reference sequence). The CDR3 protein is CASRRQGRETQYF. CDR3 bases: TGTGCCAGCAGGCGACAGGGGCGAGAGACCCAGTACTTC.

In its sample, this clone was seen a few times. This chain links TRBV11-3 with TRBJ2-2; a possible D gene is TRBD2 (6 bases). CDR3 length equals 16 residues. V gave up 8 bases and J gave up 0 bases, with 16 bases separating them. Germline CDR1 is SGHNT and CDR2 is YENEEA. CDR3 bases: TGTGCCAGCGGAAGGGTTAGCGGAGCGAACACCGGGGAGCTGTTTTTT. Its translation is CASGRVSGANTGELFF.

V gene TRBV7-2 combines with J gene TRBJ2-2, with D possibly TRBD2 on 5 matching bases. V was shortened by 5 bases and J by 4 bases, with 14 bases between the two germline ends. The CDR3 loop spans 15 amino acids. The germline gives CDR1 SGHTA, CDR2 FQGNSA. DNA of the CDR3: TGTGCCAGCAGCCCAGGATTGCGGGTCACCGGGGAGCTGTTTTTT. Translation gives CASSPGLRVTGELFF.

This clone appeared a few times. The genes are TRBV7-9 and TRBJ2-3; 8 positions match TRBD2. Germline V gene lookup returns CDR1 SEHNR and CDR2 FQNEAQ (reference sequence). Losses at the gene ends were 11 bases for V and 0 bases for J; bases not matched to a gene: 7. The CDR3 covers 14 residues. CDR3 loop: CAFTGGESTDTQYF. The CDR3, as DNA: TGTGCCTTCACGGGGGGGGAGAGCACAGATACGCAGTATTTT.

This chain uses TRBV27 with TRBJ1-2; tentatively, D is TRBD1 (5 bases). V shed 2 bases and J shed 5 bases, with 12 bases lying between them. Germline V gives CDR1 MNHEY, CDR2 SMNVEV (reference sequence). The CDR3 is 14 amino acids. The CDR3 bases are TGTGCCAGCAGTTTAACCGGGGGGTTATATGGCTACACCTTC. It is translated as CASSLTGGLYGYTF.

The genes are TRBV28 and TRBJ2-7, with D unresolved. The germline V gene encodes CDR1 MDHEN and CDR2 SYDVKM. V lost 7 bases and J 3 bases, leaving 16 bases between the germline ends. This CDR3 spans 14 amino acids. CDR3 bases: TGTGCCAGCATCCCGGCGGTCCCGCACTACGAGCAGTACTTC. It is translated as CASIPAVPHYEQYF.

The chain links TRBV5-4 to TRBJ1-1; a weak D match, TRBD1 (5 bases). This CDR3 comprises 13 residues. Trimming shortened V by 4 bases and J by 1 base, and 8 bases separated the two germline ends. CDR1 and CDR2 (germline): SGHNT, YYREEE (reference sequence). This CDR3 is CASSTTENTEAFF. The CDR3 bases are TGTGCCAGCAGCACGACAGAGAACACTGAAGCTTTCTTT. The whole variable domain, remainder taken from reference TRBV5-4 and TRBJ1-1, is ETGVTQSPTHLIKTRGQQVTLRCSSQSGHNTVSWYQQALGQGPQFIFQYYREEENGRGNFPPRFSGLQFPNYSSELNVNALELDDSALYLCASSTTENTEAFFGQGTRLTVV.

V and J are TRBV27 and TRBJ1-2; 11 bases are a match to TRBD1. The CDR3 totals 17 residues. CDR1 is MNHEY, CDR2 SMNVEV, per germline (reference sequence). The V segment lost 1 base and the J segment 0 bases; nucleotides outside the gene matches: 4. The CDR3 DNA reads as TGTGCCAGCAGTTTATTTGGGGACAGGGGGTCTAACTATGGCTACACCTTC. Its protein product is CASSLFGDRGSNYGYTF.

The rearrangement links TRBV3-1 (or the pseudogene TRBV3-2) to TRBJ2-5; 8 bases are a match to TRBD2. V was clipped by 5 bases and J by 0 bases; unmatched bases: 8. The CDR3 spans 16 residues. CDR1 and CDR2 (germline): LGHDT, YNNKEL (reference sequence). The CDR3 protein is CASSGRSGAYQETQYF. As DNA, the CDR3 is TGTGCCAGCAGCGGGCGTAGCGGGGCGTACCAAGAGACCCAGTACTTC.

DNA for the CDR3: TGTGCCAGCAGCCCTCCCTGGACAGGGAACACCGGGGAGCTGTTTTTT. It yields the protein CASSPPWTGNTGELFF. The chain carries TRBV3-1 (or the pseudogene TRBV3-2) and TRBJ2-2, with TRBD1 matching over 7 bases. Losses at the gene ends were 4 bases for V and 1 base for J; bases not matched to a gene: 6. The CDR3 consists of 16 residues. CDR1 LGHDT and CDR2 YNNKEL come from the germline V gene (reference sequence).

The gene calls are TRBV4-1 and TRBJ1-2; D ambiguous. Trimming cost V 1 base and J 8 bases, with 11 bases left between them. The CDR3 length is 13 residues. CDR1 is MGHRA, CDR2 YSYEKL, per germline. In nucleotides, the CDR3 is TGCGCCAGCAGCCAAGCGCCAGCGTTAGGCTACACCTTC. Protein: CASSQAPALGYTF.